This T cell receptor beta chain was retrieved from a study of cytomegalovirus exposure and HLA in healthy donors (dated by TCRdb to 2015 to 2018). A note on the overall study: According to an earlier analysis of several hundred of the donors, 150 million to 200 million T cells yielded roughly 100 million unique TCR beta sequences and approximately 300 Gb of sequence data. Roughly 310 gigabases of sequencing data and 70 million to 85 million unique TCR sequences were included in an early release covering under 650 HLA-typed donors. The genetic ancestry cluster associated with self-reported Caucasian donors included 70% to 85% of the roughly 390 genotyped donors. The study was designed to test whether signatures of past pathogen exposure could be identified by cataloging public T cell receptors. Using immunosequencing, the study profiled T cell repertoires from 640 or so subjects and related those repertoires to cytomegalovirus serostatus. In addition to the first cohort of around 670 subjects, a separate validation cohort of approximately 130 different subjects was used. High-throughput TCR immunosequencing, statistical association of individual TCRs with disease status, and machine learning were combined to predict cytomegalovirus infection status. To study patterns of TCR occurrence, a later analysis re-analyzed previously published TCR beta repertoires from under 750 donors and added high-resolution HLA genotyping. Rather than using new phenotypic data, the later analysis identified candidate immune exposures from TCR beta sequences and from how often those sequences occurred across donors. To decide whether each TCR beta V gene segment behaved as functional or pseudogenic, an earlier analysis of 587 of the donors relied on high-throughput TCR beta sequencing. Donor age, sex, ethnicity and CMV serostatus were collected together with the repertoire data. In a later genetic analysis, genome-wide SNP genotypes for about three fifths of the 666 donors were used, and that subset was treated as a discovery cohort. Every repertoire in the discovery cohort had been generated on one and the same sequencing platform. Class I and class II HLA loci were covered by the typing at four-digit resolution. Typing coverage varied by locus: 629-630 donors for A, B, C, DRB1 and DQB1; more than 500 for DQA1; around 570 for DPA1; under 490 for DPB1. Because of strong linkage in the cohort, roughly five DR-DQ haplotypes were treated as single units for association and clustering. Among 300 to 500 genotyped donors of the cohort, an average of around 240,000 unique TCR beta nucleotide sequences was sequenced per donor, of which 15% to 20% were non-productive. What the work shows at the level of the full study, not this receptor alone: Because counts were too low, about 15 rarely observed V segments, including chromosome 9 orphons, were left out of the earlier analysis of approximately 580 of the donors. Immune exposure information for the cohort was limited to CMV serostatus. A total of roughly 160 TCR beta chains were listed by the study as associated with cytomegalovirus. Because the 87-base-pair reads could not distinguish some IMGT-functional V segments, including TRBV6-2 and TRBV6-3, those segments were excluded. At a false discovery rate of 0.05, a later analysis linked some 18,000 TCR beta sequences to specific HLA alleles. The sequencing pipeline was judged likely to have produced a cluster of highly shared sequence variants as a technical artifact. A further reported finding was that TCR beta sequences accurately predicted the HLA-A and HLA-B alleles for most subjects in the first cohort. An association between a missense DCLRE1C variant and V-gene and J-gene trimming of TCR beta chains was found in a later genetic analysis and replicated in an independent cohort. The authors suggested that the approach could potentially be generalized to other disease states and immunological phenotypes. When HLA alleles, especially DR and DQ, strongly co-occurred, attributing TCR associations to individual alleles was difficult. According to a later analysis, TCR association rates differed among HLA loci, with DRB1 alleles showing the most associated TCRs and HLA-C alleles showing the fewest. In a later genetic analysis, fewer N-insertions in productive TCRs were reported among donors in an Asian-associated ancestry cluster than the approximately 670-donor mean. The classifier was reported to diagnose cytomegalovirus status with high specificity and sensitivity in both the original and validation cohorts. A later analysis reported that several top co-occurrence clusters appeared linked to parvovirus B19, influenza, CMV and Epstein-Barr virus. In a later analysis, most CMV-associated TCR beta chains were found to appear HLA-restricted, with HLA associations seemingly driven largely by CMV exposure. Most TCR sequences were observed very rarely across donors, whereas some public TCRs were present in many individuals. Roughly uniform sequencing depth across donors was assumed in presence/absence analyses, although this assumption may not hold. HLA typing was unavailable for some donors at each locus, so association tests used only the typed subset. In vitro tests confirmed that three of the cytomegalovirus-associated TCR beta chains recognize cytomegalovirus antigens. An earlier analysis of around 500 of the donors showed that most TCR beta V segments appeared in productive rearrangements either about 87% or about 30% of the time, which broadly matched IMGT annotations. Compared with equally common non-associated chains, HLA-associated TCR beta chains in a later analysis were more clonally expanded and had lower generation probabilities. Correlated functional status among segregating V segments might reflect linkage disequilibrium, but an unknown experimental factor could not be ruled out. The cohort was sequenced for TCR beta chains only, and without alpha or paired-chain data the features that could be detected were limited.

The CDR3 runs 11 amino acids, cysteine and phenylalanine included. The sequence is cut down to CDR3 DNA, 33 bases in frame from base 1. A distance of 4 bases separates the germline ends of V and J, which lose 5 bases and 5 bases respectively. Sequences SGHNT (CDR1) and YENEEA (CDR2) are obtained from the germline V gene. Libraries were built with the immunoSEQ multiplex PCR assay. A mixture of 60 forward primers for TCR Vbeta segments and 13 reverse primers for TCR Jbeta segments was used in the multiplex PCR. The CDR3 region of rearranged TCR beta genes was amplified from genomic DNA with a multiplex PCR assay. The amplified TCR beta libraries were sequenced on the Illumina HiSeq System as 87-base-pair reads. The original methods were these. A later analysis counted about 80 million unique TCR beta chains across the 700 or so repertoires, and roughly 10 million of these chains were shared by at least two donors. Raw reads were error-corrected and collapsed into unique sequences by a nearest-neighbor algorithm in which closely related sequences were merged to remove PCR and sequencing errors. CDR3 sequences were aligned to IMGT reference sequences to assign V, D and J gene segments. For a sequence to be retained, a match of at least six nucleotides was required to both a V gene segment and a J gene segment. A rearrangement counted as productive if the CDR3 had no stop codons and remained in frame with V and J, and every other rearrangement counted as non-productive. Following IMGT convention, CDR3 was defined as the stretch from the second conserved V-encoded cysteine to the conserved J-encoded phenylalanine. Sequences without an unambiguous match to a single V gene segment were excluded from the earlier analysis of a few hundred of the donors. In an earlier analysis of 450 to 700 of the donors, V segments were called functional above 56.7% productive rearrangements and were called segregating when the between-donor standard deviation exceeded 5%. A statistical classification framework was built for diagnosing cytomegalovirus status from the catalog of TCR beta chain sequences. In a later analysis, TCR nucleotide sequences were compared against IMGT/GENE-DB human TR gene sequences so that V and J genes could be assigned. In a later analysis, CDR3 sequences and most-parsimonious VDJ recombination scenarios were assigned using the TCRdist pipeline. In a later analysis, every TCR beta chain was defined by the combination of its CDR3 amino acid sequence and its V-gene family, and reads without a unique V-gene family were dropped. As a way to deal with suspected cross-contamination and a sequencing artifact, a later analysis dropped 592 nucleotide sequences that were highly shared and had low generation probability. For each public chain, a later analysis derived a clonal expansion index from normalized ranks of inferred template counts within each repertoire. A later analysis computed generation probabilities with a VDJ recombination model fitted to out-of-frame rearrangements, and checked the results against IGoR. Hypergeometric tests were used in a later analysis to score TCR-TCR, TCR-HLA and TCR-CMV co-occurrence, with a repertoire-size bias correction applied to the TCR pairs. In a later analysis, false discovery rates were estimated by permuting HLA or CMV assignments 20 times. In a later analysis, co-occurring TCRs were grouped using DBSCAN, and TCRdist sequence similarity was added for clustering within HLA-allele-positive subsets. Repertoires with fewer than 30,000 or more than 120,000 public chains were left out of co-occurrence clustering, as were five repertoires with anomalous nucleotide sharing. Held by TCRdb, this immuneACCESS table contains in-frame sequences only and omits some clones. Under half of the omission traces to an unresolved V gene where checked; the cause of the rest is unknown. D and trimming come from the DNA, and the V and J calls and clone size come from that table. This sample is represented by tens of thousands of clones; more than 80% of them were singletons. The top ten clonotypes cover approximately 2.2% of the sample.

Details on this clone: The clone's antigen remains unknown. No much larger clonotype is one base removed from it; base qualities were not supplied.

The cohort comprised around 700 healthy bone marrow donors. At the time of sampling, every cohort member was nominally healthy, though immune exposures that went unrecorded were likely present. The donor was CMV seronegative and belonged to the group of several hundred seronegative cohort members. Every donor gave a peripheral blood sample, and the peripheral blood mononuclear cells from that sample were used for TCR beta sequencing. Genomic DNA extraction from the blood cell samples was performed with the Qiagen DNeasy Blood Extraction Kit. The receptor comes from a man between 18 and 35 years old in good health and CMV-seronegative. The chain is encoded by TRBV11-3 joined to TRBJ2-1; the D gene is unclear. Sequences were obtained from PBMCs. The nucleotide sequence reads TGTGCCAGCAGCCTCCACAATGAGCAGTTCTTC. Its protein reads: CASSLHNEQFF. The CDR3 plus the reference TRBV11-3 and TRBJ2-1 genes for the other parts give the full variable domain: EAGVVQSPRYKIIEKKQPVAFWCNPISGHNTLYWYLQNLGQGPELLIRYENEEAVDDSQLPKDRFSAERLKGVDSTLKIQPAELGDSAVYLCASSLHNEQFFGPGTRLTVL.